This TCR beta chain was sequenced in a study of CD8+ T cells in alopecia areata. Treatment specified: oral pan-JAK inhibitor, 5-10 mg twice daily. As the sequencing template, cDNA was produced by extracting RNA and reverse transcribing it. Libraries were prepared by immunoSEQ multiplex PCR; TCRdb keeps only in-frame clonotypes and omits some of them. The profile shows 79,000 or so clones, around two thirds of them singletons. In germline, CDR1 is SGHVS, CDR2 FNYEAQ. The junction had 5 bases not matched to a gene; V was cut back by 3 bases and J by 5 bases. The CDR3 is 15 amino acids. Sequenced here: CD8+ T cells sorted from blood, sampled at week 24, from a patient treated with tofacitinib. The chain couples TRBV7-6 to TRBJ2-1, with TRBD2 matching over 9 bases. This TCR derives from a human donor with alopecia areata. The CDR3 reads CASSFLAGFDNEQFF. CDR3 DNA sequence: TGTGCCAGCAGCTTCCTAGCGGGATTTGACAATGAGCAGTTCTTC. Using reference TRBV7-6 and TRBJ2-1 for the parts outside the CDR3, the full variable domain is GAGVSQSPRYKVTKRGQDVALRCDPISGHVSLYWYRQALGQGPEFLTYFNYEAQQDKSGLPNDRFSAERPEGSISTLTIQRTEQRDSAMYRCASSFLAGFDNEQFFGPGTRLTVL.